Described below is a single T cell receptor beta chain sequence and its context. This clone's antigen is unknown. The sample holds no much larger clone one base away, and base qualities are not on file. Libraries came from the immunoSEQ multiplex PCR assay. A mixture of 60 forward primers for TCR Vbeta segments and 13 reverse primers for TCR Jbeta segments was used in the multiplex PCR. A multiplex PCR assay on genomic DNA amplified the CDR3 region of rearranged TCR beta genes. The amplified TCR beta libraries were sequenced on the Illumina HiSeq System as 87-base-pair reads. Turning to the authors' computational methods: A later analysis tallied roughly 76 million unique TCR beta chains across the 600 to 700 repertoires, and some 10 million of those chains were shared by two or more donors. Raw reads were error-corrected and collapsed into unique sequences with a nearest-neighbor algorithm that merged closely related sequences to remove PCR and sequencing errors. V, D and J gene segments were assigned by aligning CDR3 sequences to IMGT reference sequences. Each retained sequence needed at least a six-nucleotide match to both a V gene segment and a J gene segment. Rearrangements were called productive when the CDR3 lacked stop codons and stayed in frame with V and J; all others were non-productive. Following IMGT convention, CDR3 was defined as the stretch from the second conserved V-encoded cysteine to the conserved J-encoded phenylalanine. The earlier analysis of about 500 of the donors excluded sequences that lacked an unambiguous match to a single V gene segment. An earlier analysis of about 590 of the donors classified V segments as functional when productive rearrangements were above 56.7% and as segregating when the standard deviation between donors was above 5%. A statistical classification framework was built for diagnosing cytomegalovirus status from the catalog of TCR beta chain sequences. In a later analysis, TCR nucleotide sequences were compared against IMGT/GENE-DB human TR gene sequences so that V and J genes could be assigned. Using the TCRdist pipeline, a later analysis assigned CDR3 sequences along with most-parsimonious VDJ recombination scenarios. In a later analysis, each TCR beta chain was defined by its CDR3 amino acid sequence together with its V-gene family, and reads lacking a unique V-gene family were excluded. To address suspected cross-contamination and a sequencing artifact, a later analysis removed 592 highly shared, low-generation-probability nucleotide sequences. A later analysis calculated a clonal expansion index for each public chain from normalized within-repertoire ranks of inferred template counts. In a later analysis, generation probabilities were computed with a VDJ recombination model fitted to out-of-frame rearrangements, and the resulting probabilities were checked against IGoR. In a later analysis, hypergeometric tests were used to score TCR-TCR, TCR-HLA and TCR-CMV co-occurrence, with a repertoire-size bias correction applied to TCR pairs. A later analysis estimated false discovery rates by permuting HLA or CMV assignments 20 times. A later analysis grouped co-occurring TCRs with DBSCAN, adding TCRdist sequence similarity when clustering within HLA-allele-positive subsets. For co-occurrence clustering, repertoires with fewer than 30,000 or more than 120,000 public chains were excluded, along with several repertoires with anomalous nucleotide sharing. The source is immuneACCESS, and TCRdb retained only in-frame sequences with V and J called. Part of the clones is not carried over; for the studies checked, unresolved V genes explain less than half of this, and the remainder is unexplained. That table supplies the V and J calls and clone size; D and trimming were determined from the DNA. This sample gives fewer than 250,000 clones in total; under 80% of them show up just once. The ten largest clones represent 4.5% to 5.5% of the sample.

The data stem from a study of cytomegalovirus exposure and HLA in healthy donors (dated by TCRdb to the late 2010s). Study-wide context: An earlier analysis of some 600 of the donors reported under 300 Gb of sequence data and about 120 million unique TCR beta sequences obtained from some 200 million T cells. An early release that covered some 640 HLA-typed donors contained approximately 300 gigabases of sequencing data and approximately 85 million unique TCR sequences. Of the approximately 400 genotyped donors, over 70% fell in the genetic ancestry cluster associated with self-reported Caucasian donors. The aim of the study was to test whether cataloging public T cell receptors could identify signatures of past pathogen exposure. The study profiled the T cell repertoires of about 640 subjects by immunosequencing and related them to cytomegalovirus serostatus. Besides the first cohort of 500 to 700 subjects, a separate validation cohort made up of roughly 120 different subjects was used. To predict cytomegalovirus infection status, the study combined high-throughput TCR immunosequencing, statistical association of individual TCRs with disease status, and machine learning. To study patterns of TCR occurrence, a later analysis re-analyzed previously published TCR beta repertoires from around 660 donors and added high-resolution HLA genotyping. Rather than using new phenotypic data, the later analysis identified candidate immune exposures from TCR beta sequences and from how often those sequences occurred across donors. To decide whether each TCR beta V gene segment behaved as functional or pseudogenic, an earlier analysis of approximately 590 of the donors relied on high-throughput TCR beta sequencing. Alongside the repertoire data, information on donor age, sex, ethnicity and CMV serostatus was compiled. A later genetic analysis took genome-wide SNP genotypes for about 55% of the roughly 670 donors and used that subset as a discovery cohort. Every discovery cohort repertoire had been produced on one sequencing platform. Class I and class II HLA loci were covered by the typing at four-digit resolution. Typing coverage differed by locus: A, B, C, DRB1 and DQB1 were typed in roughly 629-630 donors, DQA1 in around 500, DPA1 in over 600, and DPB1 in approximately 450. Roughly 5 DR-DQ haplotypes were treated as single units for association and clustering because of strong linkage in the cohort. On average, over 200,000 unique TCR beta nucleotide sequences were sequenced per donor among a few hundred genotyped donors of the cohort, with roughly 18% of those sequences being non-productive. Study-wide findings and limitations: It was suggested by the authors that the approach could potentially be generalized to other disease states and immunological phenotypes. Because counts were too low, some 17 rarely observed V segments, including chromosome 9 orphons, were left out of the earlier analysis of some 640 of the donors. Linkage disequilibrium might explain the correlated functional status among segregating V segments, but an unknown experimental factor could not be excluded. A few of the identified cytomegalovirus-associated TCR beta chains were confirmed in vitro to be specific for cytomegalovirus antigens. In an earlier analysis of approximately 600 of the donors, most TCR beta V segments were observed in productive rearrangements about 87% or about 30% of the time, broadly matching IMGT annotations. Most TCR sequences were observed very rarely across donors, whereas some public TCRs were present in many individuals. A cluster of highly shared sequence variants was judged likely to be a technical artifact of the sequencing pipeline. The classifier was reported to diagnose cytomegalovirus status with high specificity and sensitivity in both the original and validation cohorts. For the cohort, immune exposure information was limited to CMV serostatus. The study listed 150 to 200 TCR beta chains as associated with cytomegalovirus. In a later analysis, TCR association rates were found to vary across HLA loci, with the most associated TCRs seen for DRB1 alleles and the fewest for HLA-C alleles. A further reported finding was that TCR beta sequences accurately predicted the HLA-A and HLA-B alleles for most subjects in the first cohort. At a false discovery rate of 0.05, a later analysis linked 16,951 TCR beta sequences to specific HLA alleles. According to a later analysis, most CMV-associated TCR beta chains appeared to be HLA-restricted, and the HLA associations seemed to be driven largely by CMV exposure. Because HLA typing was unavailable for some donors at each locus, only the typed subset was used in association tests. The cohort was sequenced for TCR beta chains only, and without alpha or paired-chain data the features that could be detected were limited. The 87-base-pair reads could not distinguish some IMGT-functional V segments, including TRBV6-2 and TRBV6-3, so those segments were excluded. In a later analysis, HLA-associated TCR beta chains were found to be more clonally expanded and to have lower generation probabilities than equally common non-associated chains. V-gene and J-gene trimming of TCR beta chains was associated with a missense DCLRE1C variant in a later genetic analysis, and the association was replicated in an independent cohort. When HLA alleles, especially DR and DQ, strongly co-occurred, attributing TCR associations to individual alleles was difficult. In a later genetic analysis, fewer N-insertions in productive TCRs were reported among donors in an Asian-associated ancestry cluster than the roughly 700-donor mean. Several of the top co-occurrence clusters appeared to be linked to parvovirus B19, influenza, CMV and Epstein-Barr virus, according to a later analysis. Sequencing depth was assumed to be roughly uniform across donors in the presence/absence analyses, though that assumption may not hold.

The cohort consisted of 600 to 750 healthy bone marrow donors. At the time of sampling, all cohort members were nominally healthy, though unrecorded immune exposures were likely present. The donor was CMV seropositive and was included in the group of some 290 seropositive cohort members. A peripheral blood sample was provided by each donor, and peripheral blood mononuclear cells were used for TCR beta sequencing. The Qiagen DNeasy Blood Extraction Kit was used to extract genomic DNA from the blood cell samples. V is reduced by 7 bases and J by 10 bases, leaving a spacing of 11 bases between them. The CDR3 holds 10 amino acids from the cysteine to the phenylalanine. Only the CDR3 portion is preserved as DNA: 30 bases, with reading frame beginning at the first base. CDR1 is given as DFQATT and CDR2 as SNEGSKA, both from the germline V gene (reference sequence).

The chain joins TRBV20-1 to TRBJ2-1; a weak D assignment points to TRBD2 (5 bases agree). Sequencing was performed on PBMCs. This sequence originates from a man aged 25 to 40 in good health and CMV-seropositive. The CDR3 corresponds to CSGGRGEQFF. The nucleotide sequence is TGCAGTGGAGGACGGGGAGAGCAGTTCTTC.